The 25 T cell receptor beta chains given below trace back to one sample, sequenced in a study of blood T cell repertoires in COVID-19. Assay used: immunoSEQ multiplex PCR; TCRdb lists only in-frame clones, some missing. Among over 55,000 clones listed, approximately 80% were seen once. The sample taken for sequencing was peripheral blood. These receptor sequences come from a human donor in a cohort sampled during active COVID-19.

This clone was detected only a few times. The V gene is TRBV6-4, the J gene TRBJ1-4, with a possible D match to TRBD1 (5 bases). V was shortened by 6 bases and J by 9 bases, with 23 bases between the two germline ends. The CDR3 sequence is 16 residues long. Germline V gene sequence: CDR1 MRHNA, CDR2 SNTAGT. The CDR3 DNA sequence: TGTGCCAGCAGCCCGGGAGCTTGGGCAGGGAGAAAAAAACTGTTTTTT. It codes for CASSPGAWAGRKKLFF.

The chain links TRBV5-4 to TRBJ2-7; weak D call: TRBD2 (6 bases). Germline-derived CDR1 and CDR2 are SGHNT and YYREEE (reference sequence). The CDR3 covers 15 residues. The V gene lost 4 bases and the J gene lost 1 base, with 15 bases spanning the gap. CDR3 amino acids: CASSPHDGSSYEQYF. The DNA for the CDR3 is TGTGCCAGCAGCCCCCACGACGGGAGTTCCTACGAGCAGTACTTC.

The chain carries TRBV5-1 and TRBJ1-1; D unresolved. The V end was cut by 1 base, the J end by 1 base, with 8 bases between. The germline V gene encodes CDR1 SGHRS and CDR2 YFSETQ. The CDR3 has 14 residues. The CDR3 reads CASSLRVENTEAFF. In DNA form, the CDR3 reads TGCGCCAGCAGCTTGCGGGTCGAGAACACTGAAGCTTTCTTT.

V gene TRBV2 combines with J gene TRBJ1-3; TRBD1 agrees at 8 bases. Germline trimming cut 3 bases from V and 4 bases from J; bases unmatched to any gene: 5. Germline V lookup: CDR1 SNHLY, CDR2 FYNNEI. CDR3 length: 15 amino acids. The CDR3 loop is CASSEWGQVGNTIYF. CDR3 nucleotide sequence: TGTGCCAGCAGTGAGTGGGGACAGGTGGGAAACACCATATATTTT.

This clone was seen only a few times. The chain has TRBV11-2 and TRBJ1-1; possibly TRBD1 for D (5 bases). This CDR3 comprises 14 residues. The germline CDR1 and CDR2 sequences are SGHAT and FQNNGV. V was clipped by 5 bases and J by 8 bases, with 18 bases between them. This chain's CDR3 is CASSDVTVHPEAFF. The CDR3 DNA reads TGTGCCAGCAGCGACGTGACAGTTCACCCCGAAGCTTTCTTT.

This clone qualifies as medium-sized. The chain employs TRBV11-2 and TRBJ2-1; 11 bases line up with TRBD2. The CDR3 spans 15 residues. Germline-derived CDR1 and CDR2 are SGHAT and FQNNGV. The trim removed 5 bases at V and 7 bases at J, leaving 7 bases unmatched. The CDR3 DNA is TGTGCCAGCAGCCAACCGGCTAGCGGGGGGAATGAGCAGTTCTTC. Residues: CASSQPASGGNEQFF.

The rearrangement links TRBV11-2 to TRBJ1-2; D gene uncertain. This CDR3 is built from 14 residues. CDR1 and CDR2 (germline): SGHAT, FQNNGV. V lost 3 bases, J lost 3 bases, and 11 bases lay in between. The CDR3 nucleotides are TGTGCCAGCAGCTTTGAGGAGGGATACTATGGCTACACCTTC. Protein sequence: CASSFEEGYYGYTF. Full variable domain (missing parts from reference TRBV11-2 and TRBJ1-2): EAGVAQSPRYKIIEKRQSVAFWCNPISGHATLYWYQQILGQGPKLLIQFQNNGVVDDSQLPKDRFSAERLKGVDSTLKIQPAKLEDSAVYLCASSFEEGYYGYTFGSGTRLTVV.

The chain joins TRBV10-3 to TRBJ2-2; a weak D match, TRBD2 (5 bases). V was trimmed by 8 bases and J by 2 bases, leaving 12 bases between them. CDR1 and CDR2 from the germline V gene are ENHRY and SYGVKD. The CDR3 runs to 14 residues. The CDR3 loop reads CAIGARANTGELFF. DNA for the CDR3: TGTGCCATCGGAGCGCGGGCCAACACCGGGGAGCTGTTTTTT.

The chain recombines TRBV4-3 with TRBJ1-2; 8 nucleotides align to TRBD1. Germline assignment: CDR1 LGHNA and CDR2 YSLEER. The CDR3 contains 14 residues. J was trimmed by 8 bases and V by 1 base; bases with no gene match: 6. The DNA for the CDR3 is TGCGCCAGCAGCCAAGCGACAGGGGCGCGGGGCTACACCTTC. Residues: CASSQATGARGYTF.

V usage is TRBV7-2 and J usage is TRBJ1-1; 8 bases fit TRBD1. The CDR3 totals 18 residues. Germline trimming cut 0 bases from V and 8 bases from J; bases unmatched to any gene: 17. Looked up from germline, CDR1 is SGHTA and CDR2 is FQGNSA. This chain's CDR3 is CASSLAPLNDRGSVEAFF. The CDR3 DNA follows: TGTGCCAGCAGCTTAGCGCCCCTAAACGACAGGGGCTCCGTCGAAGCTTTCTTT.

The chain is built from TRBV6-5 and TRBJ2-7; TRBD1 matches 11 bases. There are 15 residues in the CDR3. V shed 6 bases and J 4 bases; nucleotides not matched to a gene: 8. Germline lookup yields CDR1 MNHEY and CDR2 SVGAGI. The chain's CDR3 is CASRRGTGGMYEQYF. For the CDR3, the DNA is TGTGCCAGCAGAAGAGGGACAGGGGGAATGTACGAGCAGTACTTC.

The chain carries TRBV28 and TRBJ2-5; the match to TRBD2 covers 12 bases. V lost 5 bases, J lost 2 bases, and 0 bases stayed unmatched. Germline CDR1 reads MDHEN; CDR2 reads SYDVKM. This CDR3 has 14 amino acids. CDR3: CASSLAGGQETQYF. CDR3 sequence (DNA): TGTGCCAGCAGTCTAGCGGGAGGGCAAGAGACCCAGTACTTC.

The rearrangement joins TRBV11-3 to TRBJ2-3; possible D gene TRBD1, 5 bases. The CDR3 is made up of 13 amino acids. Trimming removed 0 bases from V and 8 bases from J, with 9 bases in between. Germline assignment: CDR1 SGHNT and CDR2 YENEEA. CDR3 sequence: CASSLDGQGTQYF. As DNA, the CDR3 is TGTGCCAGCAGCTTAGATGGTCAGGGTACGCAGTATTTT.

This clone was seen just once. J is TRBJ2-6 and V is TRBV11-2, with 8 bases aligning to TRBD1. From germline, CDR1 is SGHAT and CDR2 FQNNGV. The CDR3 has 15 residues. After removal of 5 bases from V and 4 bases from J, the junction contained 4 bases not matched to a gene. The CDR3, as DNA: TGTGCCAGCAGCCTGACAGGGGCCGGGGCCAACGTCCTGACTTTC. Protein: CASSLTGAGANVLTF.

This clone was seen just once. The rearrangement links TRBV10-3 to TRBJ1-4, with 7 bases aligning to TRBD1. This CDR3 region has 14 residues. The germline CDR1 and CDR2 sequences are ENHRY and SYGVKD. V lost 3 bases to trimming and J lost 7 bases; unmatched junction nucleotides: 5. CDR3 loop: CAISDKGGGEKLFF. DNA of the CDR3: TGTGCCATCAGTGATAAAGGGGGCGGTGAAAAACTGTTTTTT.

The CDR3 region is CASRLDRGNTEAFF. CDR3 coding DNA: TGTGCCAGCAGATTGGACAGGGGGAACACTGAAGCTTTCTTT. J is TRBJ1-1 and V is TRBV6-6; TRBD1 matches 9 bases. The germline gives CDR1 MNHNY, CDR2 SVGAGI (reference sequence). CDR3 length equals 14 residues. V gave up 6 bases and J gave up 1 base; unmatched junction bases: 3.

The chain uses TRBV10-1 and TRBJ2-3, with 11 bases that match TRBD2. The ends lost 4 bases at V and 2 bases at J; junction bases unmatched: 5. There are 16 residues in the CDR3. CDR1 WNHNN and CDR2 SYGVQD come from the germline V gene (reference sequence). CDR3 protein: CASSGLAGGPTDTQYF. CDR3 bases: TGCGCCAGCAGTGGGCTAGCGGGGGGCCCCACAGATACGCAGTATTTT.

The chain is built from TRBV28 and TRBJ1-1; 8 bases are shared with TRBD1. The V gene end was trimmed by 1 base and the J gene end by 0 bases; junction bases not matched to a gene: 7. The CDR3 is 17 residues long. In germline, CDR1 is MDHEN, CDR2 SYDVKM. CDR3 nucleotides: TGTGCCAGCAGTTTATACCTGACAGGGGCCCTGAACACTGAAGCTTTCTTT. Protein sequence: CASSLYLTGALNTEAFF. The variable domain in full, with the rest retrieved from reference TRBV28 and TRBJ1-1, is DVKVTQSSRYLVKRTGEKVFLECVQDMDHENMFWYRQDPGLGLRLIYFSYDVKMKEKGDIPEGYSVSREKKERFSLILESASTNQTSMYLCASSLYLTGALNTEAFFGQGTRLTVV.

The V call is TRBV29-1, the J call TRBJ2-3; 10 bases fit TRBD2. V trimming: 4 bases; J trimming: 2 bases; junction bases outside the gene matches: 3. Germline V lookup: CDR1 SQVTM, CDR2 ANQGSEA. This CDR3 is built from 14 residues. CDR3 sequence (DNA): TGCAGCGTTGCTAGCGGGAGCCCCACAGATACGCAGTATTTT. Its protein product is CSVASGSPTDTQYF.

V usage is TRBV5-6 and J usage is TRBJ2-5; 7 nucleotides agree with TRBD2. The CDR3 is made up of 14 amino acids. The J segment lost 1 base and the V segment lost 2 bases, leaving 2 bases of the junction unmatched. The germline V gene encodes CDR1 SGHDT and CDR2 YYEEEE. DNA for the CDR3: TGTGCCAGCAGCTTCGCGGGAGCCCAAGAGACCCAGTACTTC. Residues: CASSFAGAQETQYF.

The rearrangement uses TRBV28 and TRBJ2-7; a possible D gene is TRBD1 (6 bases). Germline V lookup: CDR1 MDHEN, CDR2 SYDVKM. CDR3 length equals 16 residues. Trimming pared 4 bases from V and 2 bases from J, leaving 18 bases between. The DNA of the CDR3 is TGTGCCAGCAGTTCTGTGGGGGCCGGGACACCCTACGAGCAGTACTTC. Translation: CASSSVGAGTPYEQYF.

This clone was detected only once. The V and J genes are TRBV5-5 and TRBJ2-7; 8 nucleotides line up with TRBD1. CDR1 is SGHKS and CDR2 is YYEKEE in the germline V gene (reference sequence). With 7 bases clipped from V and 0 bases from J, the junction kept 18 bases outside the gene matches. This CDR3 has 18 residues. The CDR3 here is CASQRLYDRQGFSYEQYF. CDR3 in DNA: TGTGCCAGCCAACGGCTGTACGACAGACAGGGGTTCTCCTACGAGCAGTACTTC.

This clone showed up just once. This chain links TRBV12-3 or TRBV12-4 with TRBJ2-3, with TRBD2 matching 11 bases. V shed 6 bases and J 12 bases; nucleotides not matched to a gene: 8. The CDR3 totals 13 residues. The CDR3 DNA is TGTGCCAGCAGCCAATCTAGCGGGGGGCCTCAGTATTTT. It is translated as CASSQSSGGPQYF.

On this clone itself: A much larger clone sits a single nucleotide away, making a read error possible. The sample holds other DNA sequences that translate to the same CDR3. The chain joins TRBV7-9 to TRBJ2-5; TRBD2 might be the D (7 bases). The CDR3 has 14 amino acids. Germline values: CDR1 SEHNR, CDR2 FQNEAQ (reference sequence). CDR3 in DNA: TGTGCCAGCAGCTCCGGGGGGCTAAGAGAGACTCAGTACTTC. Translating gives CASSSGGLRETQYF.

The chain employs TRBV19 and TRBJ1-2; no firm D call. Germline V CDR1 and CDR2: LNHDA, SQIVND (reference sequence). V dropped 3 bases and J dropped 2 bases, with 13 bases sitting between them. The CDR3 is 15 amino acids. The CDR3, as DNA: TGTGCCAGTAGTATCGGCCAGGCTGGAAACTATGGCTACACCTTC. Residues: CASSIGQAGNYGYTF.